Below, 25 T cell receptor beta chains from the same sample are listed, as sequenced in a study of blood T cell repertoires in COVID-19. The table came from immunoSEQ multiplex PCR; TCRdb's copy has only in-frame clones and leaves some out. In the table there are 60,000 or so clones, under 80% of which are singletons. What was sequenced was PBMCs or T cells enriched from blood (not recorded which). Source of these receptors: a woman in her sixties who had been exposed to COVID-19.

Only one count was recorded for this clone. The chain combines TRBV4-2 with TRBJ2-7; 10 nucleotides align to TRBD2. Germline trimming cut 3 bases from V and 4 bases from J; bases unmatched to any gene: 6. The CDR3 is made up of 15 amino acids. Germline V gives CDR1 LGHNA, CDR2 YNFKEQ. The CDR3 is CASSHLAGDWYEQYF. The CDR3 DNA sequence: TGTGCCAGCAGCCATCTAGCGGGAGATTGGTACGAGCAGTACTTC.

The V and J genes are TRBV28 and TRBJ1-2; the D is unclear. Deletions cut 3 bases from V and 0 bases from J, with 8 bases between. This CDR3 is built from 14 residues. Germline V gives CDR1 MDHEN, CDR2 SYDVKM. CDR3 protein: CASSLGLSNYGYTF. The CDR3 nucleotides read TGTGCCAGCAGTTTGGGCCTATCTAACTATGGCTACACCTTC.

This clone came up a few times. This chain's CDR3 is CASSPSLQSGSTGELFF. Here the CDR3 DNA reads TGTGCCAGCTCACCATCACTTCAAAGCGGGTCCACCGGGGAGCTGTTTTTT. This sequence joins TRBV18 and TRBJ2-2, with D tentatively TRBD2 (6 bases). CDR3 length equals 17 residues. Deletions cut 2 bases from V and 4 bases from J, with 17 bases between. Looked up from germline, CDR1 is KGHSH and CDR2 is LQKENI.

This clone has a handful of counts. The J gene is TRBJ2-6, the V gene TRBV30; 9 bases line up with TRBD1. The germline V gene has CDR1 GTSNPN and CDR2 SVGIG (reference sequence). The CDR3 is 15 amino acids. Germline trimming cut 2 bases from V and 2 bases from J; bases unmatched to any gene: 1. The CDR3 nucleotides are TGTGCCTGGAGTAGGGACAGGGCTGGGGCCAACGTCCTGACTTTC. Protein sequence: CAWSRDRAGANVLTF.

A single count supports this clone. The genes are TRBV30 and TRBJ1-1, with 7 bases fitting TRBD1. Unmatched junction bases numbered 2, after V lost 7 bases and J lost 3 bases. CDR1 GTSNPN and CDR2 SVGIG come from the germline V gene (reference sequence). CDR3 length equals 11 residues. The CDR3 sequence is CALTGDTEAFF. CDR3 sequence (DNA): TGTGCCTTAACAGGGGACACTGAAGCTTTCTTT.

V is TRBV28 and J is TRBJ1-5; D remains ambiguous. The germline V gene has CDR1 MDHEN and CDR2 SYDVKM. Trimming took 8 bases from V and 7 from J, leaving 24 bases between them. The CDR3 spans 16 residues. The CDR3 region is CASALMPAEKRQPQHF. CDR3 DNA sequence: TGTGCCAGCGCGTTGATGCCAGCTGAGAAGAGGCAGCCCCAGCATTTT.

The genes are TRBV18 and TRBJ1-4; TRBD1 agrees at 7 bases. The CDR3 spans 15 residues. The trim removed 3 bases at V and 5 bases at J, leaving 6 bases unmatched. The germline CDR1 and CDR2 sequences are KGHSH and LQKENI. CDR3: CASSPRAGGNEKLFF. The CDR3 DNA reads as TGTGCCAGCTCACCTCGGGCAGGGGGAAATGAAAAACTGTTTTTT.

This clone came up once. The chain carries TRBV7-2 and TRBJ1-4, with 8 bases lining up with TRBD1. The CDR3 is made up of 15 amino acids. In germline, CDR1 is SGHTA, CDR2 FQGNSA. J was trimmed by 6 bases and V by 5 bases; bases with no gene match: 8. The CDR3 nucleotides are TGTGCCAGCAGCCTCAACAGGGGGAGGGATGAAAAACTGTTTTTT. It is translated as CASSLNRGRDEKLFF.

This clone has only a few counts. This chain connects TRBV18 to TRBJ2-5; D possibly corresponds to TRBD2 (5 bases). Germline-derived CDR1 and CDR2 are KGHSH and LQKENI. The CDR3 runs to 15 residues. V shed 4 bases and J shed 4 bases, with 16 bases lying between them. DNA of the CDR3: TGTGCCAGCTCACTGCCGTCGGGGAATGTAGAGACCCAGTACTTC. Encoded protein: CASSLPSGNVETQYF.

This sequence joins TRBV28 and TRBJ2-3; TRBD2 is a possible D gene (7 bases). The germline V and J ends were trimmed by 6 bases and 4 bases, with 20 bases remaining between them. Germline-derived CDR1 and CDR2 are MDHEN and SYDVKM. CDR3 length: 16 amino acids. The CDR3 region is CASRSPGGGSADTQYF. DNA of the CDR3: TGTGCCAGCAGATCCCCCGGGGGCGGGAGTGCAGATACGCAGTATTTT.

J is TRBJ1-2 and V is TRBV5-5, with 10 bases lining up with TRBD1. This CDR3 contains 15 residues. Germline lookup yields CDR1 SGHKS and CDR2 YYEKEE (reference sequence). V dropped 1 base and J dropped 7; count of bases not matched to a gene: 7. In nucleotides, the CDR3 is TGTGCCAGCAGCTTGTGGGGCGGACAGGGGGGTGGCTACACCTTC. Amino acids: CASSLWGGQGGGYTF.

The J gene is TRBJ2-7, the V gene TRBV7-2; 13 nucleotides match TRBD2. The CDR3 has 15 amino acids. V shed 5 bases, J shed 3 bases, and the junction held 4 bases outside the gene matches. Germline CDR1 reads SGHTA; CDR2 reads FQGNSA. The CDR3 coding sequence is TGTGCCAGCAGCGTGACTAGCGGGGGGCTCTACGAGCAGTACTTC. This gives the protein CASSVTSGGLYEQYF. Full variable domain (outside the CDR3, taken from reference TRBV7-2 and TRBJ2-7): GAGVSQSPSNKVTEKGKDVELRCDPISGHTALYWYRQSLGQGLEFLIYFQGNSAPDKSGLPSDRFSAERTGGSVSTLTIQRTQQEDSAVYLCASSVTSGGLYEQYFGPGTRLTVT.

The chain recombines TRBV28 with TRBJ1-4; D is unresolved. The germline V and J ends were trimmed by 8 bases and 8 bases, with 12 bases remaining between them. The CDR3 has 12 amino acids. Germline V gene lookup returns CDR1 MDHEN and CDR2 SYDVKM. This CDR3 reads CASSASFEKLFF. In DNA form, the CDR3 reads TGTGCCAGCTCGGCTAGTTTCGAAAAACTGTTTTTT.

As DNA, the CDR3 is TGTGCCAGCAGCTTAGTGGGGGACAGGGTCCACGAGCAGTACTTC. Translation gives CASSLVGDRVHEQYF. The chain recombines TRBV7-9 with TRBJ2-7; 9 nucleotides match TRBD1. In germline, CDR1 is SEHNR, CDR2 FQNEAQ (reference sequence). V lost 1 base to trimming and J lost 5 bases; unmatched junction nucleotides: 6. CDR3 length: 15 residues.

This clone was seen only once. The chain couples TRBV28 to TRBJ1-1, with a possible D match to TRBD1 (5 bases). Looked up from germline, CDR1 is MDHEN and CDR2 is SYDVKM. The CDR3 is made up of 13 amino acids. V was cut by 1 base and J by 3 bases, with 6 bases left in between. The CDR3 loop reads CASSLLGDTEAFF. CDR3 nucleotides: TGTGCCAGCAGTTTATTAGGGGACACTGAAGCTTTCTTT.

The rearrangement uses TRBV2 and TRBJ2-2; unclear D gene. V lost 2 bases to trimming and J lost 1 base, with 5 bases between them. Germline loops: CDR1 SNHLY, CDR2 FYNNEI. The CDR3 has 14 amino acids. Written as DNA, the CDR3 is TGTGCCAGCAGTGAACAGAAGAACACCGGGGAGCTGTTTTTT. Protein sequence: CASSEQKNTGELFF. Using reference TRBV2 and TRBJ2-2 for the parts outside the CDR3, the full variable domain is EPEVTQTPSHQVTQMGQEVILRCVPISNHLYFYWYRQILGQKVEFLVSFYNNEISEKSEIFDDQFSVERPDGSNFTLKIRSTKLEDSAMYFCASSEQKNTGELFFGEGSRLTVL.

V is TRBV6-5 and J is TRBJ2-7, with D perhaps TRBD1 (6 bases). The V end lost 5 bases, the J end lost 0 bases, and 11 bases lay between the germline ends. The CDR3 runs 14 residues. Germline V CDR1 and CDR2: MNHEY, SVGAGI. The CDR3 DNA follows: TGTGCCAGCAGTCGCGGACAGCCCTCCTACGAGCAGTACTTC. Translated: CASSRGQPSYEQYF.

The DNA for the CDR3 is TGTGCCACCAGAGGAGGCAGGGGGCGGGATTCACCCCTCCACTTT. Its translation: CATRGGRGRDSPLHF. The chain joins TRBV6-5 to TRBJ1-6; 8 nucleotides match TRBD1. Germline loops: CDR1 MNHEY, CDR2 SVGAGI. The CDR3 runs 15 residues. V was pared by 10 bases and J by 8 bases, with 13 bases of the junction left unmatched.

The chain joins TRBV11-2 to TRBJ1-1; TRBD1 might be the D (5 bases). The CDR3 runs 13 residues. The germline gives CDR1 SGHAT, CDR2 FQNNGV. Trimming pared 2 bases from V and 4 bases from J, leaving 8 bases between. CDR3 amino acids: CASSLKRGTEAFF. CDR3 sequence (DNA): TGTGCCAGCAGCTTAAAAAGGGGCACTGAAGCTTTCTTT. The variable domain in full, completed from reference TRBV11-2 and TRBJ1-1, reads EAGVAQSPRYKIIEKRQSVAFWCNPISGHATLYWYQQILGQGPKLLIQFQNNGVVDDSQLPKDRFSAERLKGVDSTLKIQPAKLEDSAVYLCASSLKRGTEAFFGQGTRLTVV.

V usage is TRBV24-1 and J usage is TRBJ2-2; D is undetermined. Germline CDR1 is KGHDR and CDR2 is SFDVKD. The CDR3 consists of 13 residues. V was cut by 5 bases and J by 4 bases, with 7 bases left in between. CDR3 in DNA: TGTGCCACCAGTGTCCCGAGCACCGGGGAGCTGTTTTTT. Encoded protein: CATSVPSTGELFF.

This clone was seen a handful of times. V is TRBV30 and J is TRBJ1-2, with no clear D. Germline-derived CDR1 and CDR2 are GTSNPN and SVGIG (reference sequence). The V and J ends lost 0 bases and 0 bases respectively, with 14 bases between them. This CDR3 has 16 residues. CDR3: CAWSVPLGPTNYGYTF. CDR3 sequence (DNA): TGTGCCTGGAGTGTCCCTCTGGGCCCTACTAACTATGGCTACACCTTC.

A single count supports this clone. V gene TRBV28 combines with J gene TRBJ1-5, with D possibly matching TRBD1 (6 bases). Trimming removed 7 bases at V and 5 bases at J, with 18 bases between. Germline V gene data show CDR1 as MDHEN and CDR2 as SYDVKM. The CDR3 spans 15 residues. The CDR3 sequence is CASTLPDSVYQPQHF. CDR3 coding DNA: TGTGCCAGCACTCTACCGGACAGCGTCTATCAGCCCCAGCATTTT.

The DNA of the CDR3 is TGCGCCAGCAGCCAGGGACAGACCTACACTGAAGCTTTCTTT. Translated: CASSQGQTYTEAFF. This sequence joins TRBV5-1 and TRBJ1-1; 7 bases agree with TRBD1. V lost 4 bases to trimming and J lost 3 bases; unmatched junction nucleotides: 6. Germline assignment: CDR1 SGHRS and CDR2 YFSETQ. This CDR3 is built from 14 residues.

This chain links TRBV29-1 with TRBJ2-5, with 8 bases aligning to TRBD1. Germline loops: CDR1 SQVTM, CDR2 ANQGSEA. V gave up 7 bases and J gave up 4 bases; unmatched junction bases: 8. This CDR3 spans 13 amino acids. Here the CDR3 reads CSADAGGLETQYF. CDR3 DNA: TGCAGCGCCGACGCAGGGGGCCTAGAGACCCAGTACTTC.

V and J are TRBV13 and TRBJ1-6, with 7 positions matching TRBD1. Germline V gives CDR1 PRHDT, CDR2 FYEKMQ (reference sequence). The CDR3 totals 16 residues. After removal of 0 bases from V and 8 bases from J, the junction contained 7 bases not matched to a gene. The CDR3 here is CASSLGGRQGHSPLHF. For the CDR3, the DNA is TGTGCCAGCAGCTTAGGCGGGAGACAGGGCCATTCACCCCTCCACTTT. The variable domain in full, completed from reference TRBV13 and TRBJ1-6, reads AAGVIQSPRHLIKEKRETATLKCYPIPRHDTVYWYQQGPGQDPQFLISFYEKMQSDKGSIPDRFSAQQFSDYHSELNMSSLELGDSALYFCASSLGGRQGHSPLHFGNGTRLTVT.